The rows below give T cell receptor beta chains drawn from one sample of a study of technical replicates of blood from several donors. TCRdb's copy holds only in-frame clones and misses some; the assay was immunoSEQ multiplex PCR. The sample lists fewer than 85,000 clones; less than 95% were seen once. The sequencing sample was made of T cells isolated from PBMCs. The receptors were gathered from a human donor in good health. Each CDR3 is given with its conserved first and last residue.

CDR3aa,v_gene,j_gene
CASSTPRGDYEKLFF,TRBV9,TRBJ1-4
CASSQDRASGMDTQYF,TRBV4-1,TRBJ2-3
CASSPYRGPYGYTF,TRBV2,TRBJ1-2
CASRPVFGANQPQHF,TRBV5-1,TRBJ1-5
CASRLRESILLYGYTF,TRBV28,TRBJ1-2
CASRPGQVRSGANVLTF,TRBV5-1,TRBJ2-6
CASSALLESVRDGEQYF,TRBV6-1,TRBJ2-7
CASSQPMGWAQGKDNEQFF,TRBV5-1,TRBJ2-1
CASSEGHLNTEAFF,TRBV6-1,TRBJ1-1
CASSLGSSYNSPLHF,TRBV7-9,TRBJ1-6
CASSLREISIFSYEQYF,TRBV28,TRBJ2-7
CAWRATGATEAFF,TRBV30,TRBJ1-1
CASSYSGYPGVTEAFF,TRBV6-5,TRBJ1-1
CASSLLVSQPQHF,TRBV13,TRBJ1-5
CASSELGGVEQYF,TRBV6-1,TRBJ2-7
CASSLEGAGGANVLTF,TRBV7-7,TRBJ2-6
CASSFSTYEQYF,TRBV5-4,TRBJ2-7
CASSFSGGPNTDTQYF,TRBV7-6,TRBJ2-3
CASSLGTGLGTEAFF,TRBV11-1,TRBJ1-1
CASSFTRTGSPQYF,TRBV5-1,TRBJ2-3
CASSWDSPYGYTF,TRBV28,TRBJ1-2
CASRYSRGRETQYF,TRBV7-2,TRBJ2-5
CASREQTNYGYTF,TRBV27,TRBJ1-2
CASSLNDGSSYNEQFF,TRBV5-1,TRBJ2-1
CASSLDSLGRAGNSPLHF,TRBV11-2,TRBJ1-6
CASRPQGSYGYTF,TRBV19,TRBJ1-2
CASNLGLAGGEQQYF,TRBV5-8,TRBJ2-7
CASSAEAGGFDEQFF,TRBV6-5,TRBJ2-1
CASRSVGSEQFF,TRBV19,TRBJ2-1
CASRDREKDNEQYF,TRBV7-6,TRBJ2-7
CASSPFPQRGETQETQYF,TRBV4-1,TRBJ2-5
CASSQVGTGNTEAFF,TRBV4-1,TRBJ1-1
CASSPPRRETGELFF,TRBV18,TRBJ2-2
CASSILANSYEQYF,TRBV19,TRBJ2-7
CASGLVLSGRDTGELFF,TRBV12-5,TRBJ2-2
CAWKTSGTDTQYF,TRBV30,TRBJ2-3
CASSIDVQGAGQPQHF,TRBV19,TRBJ1-5
CASSHEYEGTSYGYTF,TRBV4-2,TRBJ1-2
CAWAPEQSAGGYTF,TRBV30,TRBJ1-2
CASSLGLAADTQYF,TRBV18,TRBJ2-3
CASSGDNSGNTIYF,TRBV25-1,TRBJ1-3
CASSLSPGTQYF,TRBV11-2,TRBJ2-5
CASSPPSGREYNEQFF,TRBV7-9,TRBJ2-1
CAWRLGPGIEKLFF,TRBV30,TRBJ1-4
CASSQEWQAGNTIYF,TRBV14,TRBJ1-3
CASRTGGRNQPQHF,TRBV6-5,TRBJ1-5
CASAPGGNTIYF,TRBV11-3,TRBJ1-3
CASSGSSGSFYEQYF,TRBV2,TRBJ2-7
CSARLQETQYF,TRBV20-1,TRBJ2-5
CASSYSVDKPIVF,TRBV6-5,TRBJ2-7
CSSGGTSGSNEQFF,TRBV29-1,TRBJ2-1